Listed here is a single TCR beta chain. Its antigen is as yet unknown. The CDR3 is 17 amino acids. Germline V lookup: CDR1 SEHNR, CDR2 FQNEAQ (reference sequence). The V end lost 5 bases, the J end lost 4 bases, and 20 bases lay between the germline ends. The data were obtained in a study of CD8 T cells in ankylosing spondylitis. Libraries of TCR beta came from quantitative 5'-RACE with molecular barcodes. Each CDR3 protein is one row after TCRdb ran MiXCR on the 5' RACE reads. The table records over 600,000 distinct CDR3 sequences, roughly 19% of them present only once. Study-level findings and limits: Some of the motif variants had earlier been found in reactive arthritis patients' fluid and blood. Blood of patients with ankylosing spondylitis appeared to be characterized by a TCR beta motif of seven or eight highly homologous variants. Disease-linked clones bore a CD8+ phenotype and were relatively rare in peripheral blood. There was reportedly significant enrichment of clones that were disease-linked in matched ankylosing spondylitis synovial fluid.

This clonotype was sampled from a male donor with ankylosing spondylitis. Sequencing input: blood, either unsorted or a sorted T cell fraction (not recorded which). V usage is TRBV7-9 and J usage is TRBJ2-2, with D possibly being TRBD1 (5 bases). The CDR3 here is CASSQHQGFKITGELFF. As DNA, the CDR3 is TGTGCCAGCAGCCAGCACCAGGGATTCAAAATCACCGGGGAGCTGTTTTTT.